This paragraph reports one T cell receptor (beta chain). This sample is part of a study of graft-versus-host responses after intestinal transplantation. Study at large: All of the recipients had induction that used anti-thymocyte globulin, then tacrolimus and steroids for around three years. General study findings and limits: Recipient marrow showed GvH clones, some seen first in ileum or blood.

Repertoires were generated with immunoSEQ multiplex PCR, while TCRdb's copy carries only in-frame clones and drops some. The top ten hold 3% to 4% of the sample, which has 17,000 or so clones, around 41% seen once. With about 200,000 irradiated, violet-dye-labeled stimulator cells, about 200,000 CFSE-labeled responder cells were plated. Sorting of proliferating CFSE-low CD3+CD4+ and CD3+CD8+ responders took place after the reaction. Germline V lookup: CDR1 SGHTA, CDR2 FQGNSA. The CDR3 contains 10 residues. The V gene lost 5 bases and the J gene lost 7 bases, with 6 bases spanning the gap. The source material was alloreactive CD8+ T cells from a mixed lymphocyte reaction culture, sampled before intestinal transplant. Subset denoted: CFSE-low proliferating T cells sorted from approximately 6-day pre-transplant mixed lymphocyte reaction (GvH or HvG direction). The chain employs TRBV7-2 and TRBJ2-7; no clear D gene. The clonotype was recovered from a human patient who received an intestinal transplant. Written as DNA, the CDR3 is TGTGCCAGCAGCCCCAGGGAGCAGTACTTC. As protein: CASSPREQYF.